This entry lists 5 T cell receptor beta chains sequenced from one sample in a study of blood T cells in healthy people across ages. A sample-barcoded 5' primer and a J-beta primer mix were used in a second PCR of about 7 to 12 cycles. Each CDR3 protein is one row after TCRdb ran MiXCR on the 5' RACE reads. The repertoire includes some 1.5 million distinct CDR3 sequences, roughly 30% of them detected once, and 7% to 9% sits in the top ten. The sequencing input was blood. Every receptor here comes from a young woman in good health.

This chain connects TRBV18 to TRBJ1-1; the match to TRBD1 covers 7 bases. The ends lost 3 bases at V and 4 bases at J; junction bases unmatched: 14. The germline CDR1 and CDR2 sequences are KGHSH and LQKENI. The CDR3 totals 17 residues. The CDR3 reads CASSPYKTGQVITEAFF. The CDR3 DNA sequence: TGTGCCAGCTCACCTTACAAAACAGGACAGGTAATCACTGAAGCTTTCTTT. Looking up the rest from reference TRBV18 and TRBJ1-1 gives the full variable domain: NAGVMQNPRHLVRRRGQEARLRCSPMKGHSHVYWYRQLPEEGLKFMVYLQKENIIDESGMPKERFSAEFPKEGPSILRIQQVVRGDSAAYFCASSPYKTGQVITEAFFGQGTRLTVV.

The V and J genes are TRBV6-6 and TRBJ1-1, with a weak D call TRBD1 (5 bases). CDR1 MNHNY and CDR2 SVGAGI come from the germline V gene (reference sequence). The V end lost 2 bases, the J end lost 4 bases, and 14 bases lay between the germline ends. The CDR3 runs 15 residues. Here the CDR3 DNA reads TGTGCCAGCAGTTACACCGGACGGGGGGGCACTGAAGCTTTCTTT. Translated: CASSYTGRGGTEAFF.

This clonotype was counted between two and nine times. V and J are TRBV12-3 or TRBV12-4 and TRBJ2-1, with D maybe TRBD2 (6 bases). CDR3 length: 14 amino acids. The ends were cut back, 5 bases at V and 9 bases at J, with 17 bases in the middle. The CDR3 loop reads CASSPSGGVGEQFF. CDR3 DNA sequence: TGTGCCAGCAGTCCGTCCGGCGGGGTAGGTGAGCAGTTCTTC.

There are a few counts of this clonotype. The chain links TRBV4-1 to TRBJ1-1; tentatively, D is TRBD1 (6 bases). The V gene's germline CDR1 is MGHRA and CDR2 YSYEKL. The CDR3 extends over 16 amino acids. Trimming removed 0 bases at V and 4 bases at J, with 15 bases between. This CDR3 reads CASSQEGTGRVTEAFF. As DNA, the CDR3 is TGCGCCAGCAGCCAAGAAGGAACAGGGAGGGTCACTGAAGCTTTCTTT.

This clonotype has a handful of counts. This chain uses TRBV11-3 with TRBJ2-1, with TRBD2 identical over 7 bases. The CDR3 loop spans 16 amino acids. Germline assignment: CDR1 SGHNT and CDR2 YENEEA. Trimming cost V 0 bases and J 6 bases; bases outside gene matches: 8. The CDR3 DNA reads TGTGCCAGCAGCTTAGATACCGCGGGAGTATTCAATGAGCAGTTCTTC. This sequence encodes CASSLDTAGVFNEQFF.